One and the same sample provided the 26 T cell receptor beta chains below, sequenced in a study of T cells in Graves' hyperthyroidism and ophthalmopathy. Amplified regions were TCR beta CDR3 sequences from RNA transcripts. When the TCR CDR3 underwent first-round RT-PCR, the HTBI primer set was used. TCRdb recomputed calls from the multiplex PCR reads with MiXCR, one row per CDR3 protein. The sample includes approximately 520,000 distinct CDR3 sequences, 24% of them seen just once. The sequenced sample was blood. Source of these receptors: a woman aged 25 to 39 with Graves' ophthalmopathy.

This chain links TRBV29-1 with TRBJ2-5, with TRBD2 matching 7 bases. Trimming removed 2 bases from V and 2 bases from J; junction bases left unmatched: 5. Germline V CDR1 and CDR2: SQVTM, ANQGSEA. CDR3 size: 14 residues. CDR3 sequence: CSVETASGQETQYF. The DNA for the CDR3 is TGCAGCGTTGAAACGGCTAGCGGACAAGAGACCCAGTACTTC.

This chain uses TRBV4-1 with TRBJ2-5; TRBD2 aligns across 16 bases. Trimming at V came to 2 bases and at J to 4 bases, leaving 10 bases not matched to a gene. The V gene's germline CDR1 is MGHRA and CDR2 YSYEKL. The CDR3 has 19 amino acids. CDR3 sequence reads: CASSQRQGLAGGPGETQYF. The CDR3 DNA follows: TGCGCCAGCAGCCAACGTCAGGGACTAGCGGGGGGGCCTGGAGAGACCCAGTACTTC.

The chain employs TRBV19 and TRBJ1-2; D not resolved. Trimming pared 1 base from V and 5 bases from J, leaving 8 bases between. The CDR3 consists of 13 residues. CDR1 is LNHDA, CDR2 SQIVND, per germline (reference sequence). The CDR3 DNA sequence: TGTGCCAGTAGTATAGGATCAGCTTATGGCTACACCTTC. Residues: CASSIGSAYGYTF.

The rearrangement links TRBV27 to TRBJ1-2, with 10 positions matching TRBD1. Germline trimming cut 6 bases from V and 6 bases from J; bases unmatched to any gene: 7. The CDR3 consists of 14 residues. Germline CDR1 MNHEY, CDR2 SMNVEV (reference sequence). The CDR3 sequence: CASSLKTGGHGYTF. CDR3 nucleotides: TGTGCCAGCAGCCTCAAGACAGGGGGCCATGGCTACACCTTC.

In its sample, this clonotype was seen many times. V gene TRBV20-1 combines with J gene TRBJ1-1; a possible D gene is TRBD1 (5 bases). V lost 0 bases and J lost 3, with 11 bases in between. The CDR3 totals 14 residues. The V gene's germline CDR1 is DFQATT and CDR2 SNEGSKA (reference sequence). As DNA, the CDR3 is TGCAGTGCTAGAGATGGGGGGGGGGACACTGAAGCTTTCTTT. Translation: CSARDGGGDTEAFF.

This clonotype occurred many times. The rearrangement uses TRBV29-1 and TRBJ1-2, with 7 bases lining up with TRBD1. With 1 base clipped from V and 5 bases from J, the junction kept 4 bases outside the gene matches. Germline loops: CDR1 SQVTM, CDR2 ANQGSEA. CDR3 length equals 13 residues. This CDR3 reads CSVEGGRGYGYTF. The CDR3 DNA sequence: TGCAGCGTTGAAGGTGGCAGGGGGTATGGCTACACCTTC. The full variable domain, rest sourced from reference TRBV29-1 and TRBJ1-2, is SAVISQKPSRDICQRGTSLTIQCQVDSQVTMMFWYRQQPGQSLTLIATANQGSEATYESGFVIDKFPISRPNLTFSTLTVSNMSPEDSSIYLCSVEGGRGYGYTFGSGTRLTVV.

The sample holds many counts of this clonotype. A read error may produce the germline difference seen at one junction end. The V gene is TRBV7-2, the J gene TRBJ1-3, with D possibly being TRBD1 (5 bases). The germline V gene encodes CDR1 SGHTA and CDR2 FQGNSA. CDR3 length: 15 amino acids. CDR3: CASSLGTYSGNAIYF. Here the CDR3 DNA reads TGTGCCAGCAGCTTAGGGACATACTCTGGAAACGCCATATATTTT. The full variable domain, rest sourced from reference TRBV7-2 and TRBJ1-3, is GAGVSQSPSNKVTEKGKDVELRCDPISGHTALYWYRQSLGQGLEFLIYFQGNSAPDKSGLPSDRFSAERTGGSVSTLTIQRTQQEDSAVYLCASSLGTYSGNAIYFGEGSWLTVV.

This clonotype was picked up many times. The chain joins TRBV2 to TRBJ2-5; tentative D call: TRBD2 (6 bases). Trimming pared 8 bases from V and 3 bases from J, leaving 10 bases between. This CDR3 contains 12 residues. CDR1 SNHLY and CDR2 FYNNEI come from the germline V gene. The CDR3 DNA reads TGTGCCAGCGAGACGGGGGAAGAGACCCAGTACTTC. It encodes CASETGEETQYF. The whole variable domain, remainder taken from reference TRBV2 and TRBJ2-5, is EPEVTQTPSHQVTQMGQEVILRCVPISNHLYFYWYRQILGQKVEFLVSFYNNEISEKSEIFDDQFSVERPDGSNFTLKIRSTKLEDSAMYFCASETGEETQYFGPGTRLLVL.

The sample holds many counts of this clonotype. The genes are TRBV29-1 and TRBJ2-7, with a tentative D call TRBD1 (6 bases). V was pared by 6 bases and J by 0 bases, with 15 bases between. The CDR3 totals 14 residues. Germline lookup yields CDR1 SQVTM and CDR2 ANQGSEA. The CDR3 region has the DNA TGCAGCGTCATGTCAGGGGCCAACTCCTACGAGCAGTACTTC. It is translated as CSVMSGANSYEQYF.

The sample holds many counts of this clonotype. The genes are TRBV27 and TRBJ1-1; 7 bases agree with TRBD1. Looked up from germline, CDR1 is MNHEY and CDR2 is SMNVEV (reference sequence). The CDR3 consists of 17 residues. The junction had 12 bases not matched to a gene; V was cut back by 4 bases and J by 1 base. CDR3 sequence (DNA): TGTGCCAGCAGTTCCTACAGGGGCCCGCTGGGGAACACTGAAGCTTTCTTT. Its translation is CASSSYRGPLGNTEAFF.

This clonotype was observed many times. The DNA for the CDR3 is TGTGCCAGCAGTGACGGCCTGCGGGAGGAAGCTTTCTTT. Translation: CASSDGLREEAFF. The gene calls are TRBV2 and TRBJ1-1; no clear D gene. CDR1 is SNHLY and CDR2 is FYNNEI in the germline V gene. V lost 3 bases to trimming and J lost 8 bases, with 13 bases between them. CDR3 length equals 13 residues.

This clonotype was observed many times. At one boundary the junction diverges from the germline segment, which might be a read error. The rearrangement uses TRBV28 and TRBJ1-2, with D unclear. Germline CDR1 and CDR2: MDHEN and SYDVKM. The CDR3 totals 14 residues. CDR3 DNA sequence: TGTGCCAGCGGTTTAATCACTCCACGAGATGGCTACACCTTC. Translated: CASGLITPRDGYTF.

This clonotype turned up a few times. In nucleotides, the CDR3 is TGTGCCAGCAGTTGGGGGAATAATTCACCCCTCCACTTT. This sequence encodes CASSWGNNSPLHF. The chain carries TRBV28 and TRBJ1-6; tentative D call: TRBD1 (5 bases). Germline V gene lookup returns CDR1 MDHEN and CDR2 SYDVKM. V lost 4 bases and J 5 bases, leaving 6 bases between the germline ends. The CDR3 has 13 amino acids.

This clonotype appeared many times. J is TRBJ1-3 and V is TRBV12-3 or TRBV12-4; D is uncertain. The CDR3 covers 13 residues. Trimming left V 2 bases short and J 7 bases short, with 9 bases between. DNA of the CDR3: TGTGCCAGCAGTTTACAGGTGCGGAACACCATATATTTT. Its protein product is CASSLQVRNTIYF.

This clonotype showed up many times. The chain has TRBV28 and TRBJ2-7; a possible D gene is TRBD2 (5 bases). V lost 6 bases to trimming and J lost 0 bases, with 12 bases between them. Germline V gene sequence: CDR1 MDHEN, CDR2 SYDVKM. The CDR3 extends over 14 amino acids. The CDR3 coding sequence is TGTGCCAGCAGGATCACCGGGAACTCCTACGAGCAGTACTTC. It codes for CASRITGNSYEQYF.

The sample holds many counts of this clonotype. V usage is TRBV7-9 and J usage is TRBJ2-5, with D hard to call. The germline V gene encodes CDR1 SEHNR and CDR2 FQNEAQ (reference sequence). The CDR3 extends over 13 amino acids. The germline V and J ends were trimmed by 6 bases and 5 bases, with 13 bases remaining between them. CDR3 sequence: CASSHPPGETQYF. For the CDR3, the DNA is TGTGCCAGCAGTCACCCCCCAGGCGAGACCCAGTACTTC.

This rearrangement joins TRBV29-1 to TRBJ1-1; 7 bases match TRBD1. Germline V gives CDR1 SQVTM, CDR2 ANQGSEA. CDR3 length equals 17 residues. Losses at the gene ends were 1 base for V and 4 bases for J; bases not matched to a gene: 15. This CDR3 is CSVEGQGQRGVITEAFF. The CDR3 nucleotides read TGCAGCGTTGAAGGACAGGGACAAAGAGGCGTGATCACTGAAGCTTTCTTT.

There are many counts of this clonotype. This chain links TRBV5-1 with TRBJ1-1; D gene uncertain. The CDR3 has 13 amino acids. V shed 4 bases and J shed 2 bases, with 9 bases lying between them. CDR1 is SGHRS and CDR2 is YFSETQ in the germline V gene. This CDR3 is CASSPQDNTEAFF. The CDR3 DNA sequence: TGCGCCAGCAGCCCGCAAGACAACACTGAAGCTTTCTTT.

This clonotype was observed a few times. Just one base apart from a much larger clone, this may be a read error. CDR3 coding DNA: TGTGCCAGCAGCCCGACAGCGAACACCGGGGAGCTGTTTTTT. It specifies CASSPTANTGELFF. The rearrangement uses TRBV7-9 and TRBJ2-2, with a weak D call TRBD1 (5 bases). V was clipped by 5 bases and J by 0 bases, with 7 bases between them. Germline loops: CDR1 SEHNR, CDR2 FQNEAQ (reference sequence). CDR3 length: 14 residues.

This clonotype has ten or more counts. The chain recombines TRBV15 with TRBJ2-5; either TRBD1 or TRBD2 may supply D (5 bases each). Trimming took 0 bases from V and 4 from J, leaving 12 bases between them. Germline V gene sequence: CDR1 LNHNV, CDR2 YYDKDF (reference sequence). The CDR3 is 15 amino acids. CDR3 amino acids: CATSRDRAGRETQYF. The CDR3 DNA follows: TGTGCCACCAGCAGAGATCGGGCAGGGAGAGAGACCCAGTACTTC.

Many counts were recorded for this clonotype. V is TRBV12-3 or TRBV12-4 and J is TRBJ1-5; possible D gene TRBD1, 5 bases. The V and J ends lost 4 bases and 0 bases respectively, with 16 bases between them. The CDR3 extends over 17 amino acids. The CDR3 spells CASSSWDGLNSNQPQHF. The CDR3, as DNA: TGTGCCAGCAGTTCATGGGACGGCCTAAATAGCAATCAGCCCCAGCATTTT.

This clonotype was found a few times. A much larger clone lies one base from this, so it may be a read error. The gene calls are TRBV11-2 and TRBJ2-2; 9 nucleotides match TRBD2. Germline loops: CDR1 SGHAT, CDR2 FQNNGV. The CDR3 has 16 amino acids. Here the CDR3 DNA reads TGTGCCAGCACCCAACCGGGACTAGCTTCCACCGGGGAGCTGTGTTTT. It is translated as CASTQPGLASTGELCF. Drawing the rest from reference TRBV11-2 and TRBJ2-2, the complete variable domain is EAGVAQSPRYKIIEKRQSVAFWCNPISGHATLYWYQQILGQGPKLLIQFQNNGVVDDSQLPKDRFSAERLKGVDSTLKIQPAKLEDSAVYLCASTQPGLASTGELCFGEGSRLTVL.

CDR3 sequence: CASSLGGGLAGETQYF. In nucleotides, the CDR3 is TGTGCCAGCAGCTTGGGGGGGGGACTAGCGGGAGAGACCCAGTACTTC. V is TRBV7-3 and J is TRBJ2-5; 12 bases fit TRBD2. The CDR3 has 16 residues. Per germline, CDR1 SGHTA and CDR2 FQGTGA. J lost 4 bases, V lost 3 bases, and 6 bases had no gene match. The full variable domain, in which reference TRBV7-3 and TRBJ2-5 provide the parts outside the CDR3, is GAGVSQTPSNKVTEKGKYVELRCDPISGHTALYWYRQSLGQGPEFLIYFQGTGAADDSGLPNDRFFAVRPEGSVSTLKIQRTERGDSAVYLCASSLGGGLAGETQYFGPGTRLLVL.

The CDR3 spells CSATTGLHSYSNQPQHF. CDR3 DNA sequence: TGCAGTGCAACGACAGGGCTCCACTCCTATAGCAATCAGCCCCAGCATTTT. The rearrangement links TRBV20-1 to TRBJ1-5, with TRBD1 identical over 7 bases. J lost 0 bases, V lost 6 bases, and 14 bases had no gene match. CDR1 is DFQATT, CDR2 SNEGSKA, per germline (reference sequence). The CDR3 is made up of 17 amino acids.

There are many counts of this clonotype. The V call is TRBV3-1, the J call TRBJ1-1, with 8 bases lining up with TRBD1. The V and J ends lost 4 bases and 0 bases, in that order; junction bases with no gene match: 4. This CDR3 contains 15 residues. Germline CDR1 is LGHDT and CDR2 is YNNKEL (reference sequence). CDR3 sequence (DNA): TGTGCCAGCAGCCTACGGACAGGGATGAACACTGAAGCTTTCTTT. Its protein is CASSLRTGMNTEAFF.

This clonotype was seen at least ten times. This sequence joins TRBV13 and TRBJ2-5; D call uncertain. CDR1 is PRHDT, CDR2 FYEKMQ, per germline (reference sequence). Between the trimmed V and J ends, which lost 5 bases and 2 bases, there was a span of 15 bases. CDR3 length: 15 residues. For the CDR3, the DNA is TGTGCCAGCAGCCCCCCTGGTGGTGGGCAAGAGACCCAGTACTTC. This sequence encodes CASSPPGGGQETQYF.